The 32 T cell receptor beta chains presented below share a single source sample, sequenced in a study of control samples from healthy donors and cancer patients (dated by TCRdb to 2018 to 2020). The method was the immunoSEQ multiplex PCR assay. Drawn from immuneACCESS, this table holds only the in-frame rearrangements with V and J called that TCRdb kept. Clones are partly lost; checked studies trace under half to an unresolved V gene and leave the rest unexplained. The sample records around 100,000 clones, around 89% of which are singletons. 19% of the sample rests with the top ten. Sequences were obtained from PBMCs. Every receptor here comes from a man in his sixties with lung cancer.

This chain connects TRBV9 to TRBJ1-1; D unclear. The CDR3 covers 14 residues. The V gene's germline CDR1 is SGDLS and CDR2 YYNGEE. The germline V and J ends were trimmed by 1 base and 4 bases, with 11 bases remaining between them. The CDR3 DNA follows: TGTGCCAGCAGCGTATCTAGGGCGGCCACTGAAGCTTTCTTT. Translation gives CASSVSRAATEAFF.

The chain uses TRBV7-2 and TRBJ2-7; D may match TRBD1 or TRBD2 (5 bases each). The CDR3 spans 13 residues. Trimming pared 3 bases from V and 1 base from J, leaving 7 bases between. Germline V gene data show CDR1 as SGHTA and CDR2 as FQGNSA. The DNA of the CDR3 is TGTGCCAGCAGCTTGAGGGGATCCTACGAGCAGTACGTC. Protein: CASSLRGSYEQYV.

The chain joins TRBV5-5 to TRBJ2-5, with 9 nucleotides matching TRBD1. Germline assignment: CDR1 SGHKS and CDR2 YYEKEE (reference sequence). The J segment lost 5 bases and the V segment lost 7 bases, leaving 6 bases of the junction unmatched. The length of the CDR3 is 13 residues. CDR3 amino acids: CASDTGGSETQYF. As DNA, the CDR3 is TGTGCCAGCGACACAGGGGGCTCGGAGACCCAGTACTTC. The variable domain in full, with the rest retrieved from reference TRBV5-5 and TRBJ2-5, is DAGVTQSPTHLIKTRGQQVTLRCSPISGHKSVSWYQQVLGQGPQFIFQYYEKEERGRGNFPDRFSARQFPNYSSELNVNALLLGDSALYLCASDTGGSETQYFGPGTRLLVL.

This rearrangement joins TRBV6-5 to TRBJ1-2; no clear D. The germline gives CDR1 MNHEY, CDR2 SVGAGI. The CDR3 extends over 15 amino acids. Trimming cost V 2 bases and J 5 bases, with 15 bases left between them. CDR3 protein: CASSYGDWTDYGYTF. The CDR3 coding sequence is TGTGCCAGCAGTTACGGGGATTGGACTGATTATGGCTACACCTTC.

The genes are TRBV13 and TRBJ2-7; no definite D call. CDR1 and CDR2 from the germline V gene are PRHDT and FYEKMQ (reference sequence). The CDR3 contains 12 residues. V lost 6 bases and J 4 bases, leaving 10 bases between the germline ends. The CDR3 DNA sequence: TGTGCCAGCAGTAAAACGCGATACGAGCAGTACTTC. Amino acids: CASSKTRYEQYF.

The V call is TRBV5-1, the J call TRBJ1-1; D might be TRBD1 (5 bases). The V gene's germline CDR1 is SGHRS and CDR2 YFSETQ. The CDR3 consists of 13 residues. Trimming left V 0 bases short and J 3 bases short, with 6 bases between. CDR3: CASSLDRYTEAFF. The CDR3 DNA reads TGCGCCAGCAGCTTGGACAGGTACACTGAAGCTTTCTTT.

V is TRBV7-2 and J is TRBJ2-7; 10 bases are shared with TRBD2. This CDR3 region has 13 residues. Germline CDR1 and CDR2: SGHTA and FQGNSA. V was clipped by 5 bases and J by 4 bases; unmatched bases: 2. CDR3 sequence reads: CASSPSGGYEQYV. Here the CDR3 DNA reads TGTGCCAGCAGCCCTAGCGGGGGATACGAGCAGTACGTC.

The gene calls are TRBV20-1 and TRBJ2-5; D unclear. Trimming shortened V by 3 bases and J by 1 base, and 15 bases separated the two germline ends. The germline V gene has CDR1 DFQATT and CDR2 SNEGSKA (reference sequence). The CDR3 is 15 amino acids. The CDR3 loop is CSASPFDSAQETQYF. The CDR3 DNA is TGCAGTGCTAGTCCCTTCGACTCGGCCCAAGAGACCCAGTACTTC.

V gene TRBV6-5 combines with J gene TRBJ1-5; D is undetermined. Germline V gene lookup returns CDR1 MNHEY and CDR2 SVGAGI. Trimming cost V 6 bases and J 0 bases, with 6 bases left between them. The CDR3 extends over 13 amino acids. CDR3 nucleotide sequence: TGTGCCAGCAGGCTGAGTAGCAATCAGCCCCAGCATTTT. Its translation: CASRLSSNQPQHF.

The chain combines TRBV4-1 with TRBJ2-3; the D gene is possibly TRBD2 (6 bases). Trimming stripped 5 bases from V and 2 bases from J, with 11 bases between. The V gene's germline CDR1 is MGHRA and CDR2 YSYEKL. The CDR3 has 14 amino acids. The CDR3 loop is CASSSSGATDTQYF. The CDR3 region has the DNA TGCGCCAGCAGCTCCTCGGGAGCCACAGATACGCAGTATTTT.

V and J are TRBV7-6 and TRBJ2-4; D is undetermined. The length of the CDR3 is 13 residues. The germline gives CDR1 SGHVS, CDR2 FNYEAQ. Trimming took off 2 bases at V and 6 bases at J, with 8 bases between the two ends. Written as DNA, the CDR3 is TGTGCCAGCAGCTTAAATAGCCGAAACATTCAGTACTTC. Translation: CASSLNSRNIQYF.

The CDR3 sequence is CASSSTAGTSVNHTDTQYF. The DNA of the CDR3 is TGTGCCAGCAGCTCTACCGCCGGGACTAGCGTCAACCACACAGATACGCAGTATTTT. The rearrangement uses TRBV11-2 and TRBJ2-3; 10 bases are a match to TRBD2. This CDR3 comprises 19 residues. V shed 4 bases, J shed 2 bases, and the junction held 15 bases outside the gene matches. Germline values: CDR1 SGHAT, CDR2 FQNNGV.

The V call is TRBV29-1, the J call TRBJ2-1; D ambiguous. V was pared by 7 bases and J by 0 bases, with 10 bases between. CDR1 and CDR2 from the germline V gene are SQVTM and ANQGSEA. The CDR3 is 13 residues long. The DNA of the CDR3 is TGCAGCGCAGAAAAGAGCTCCTACAATGAGCAGTTCTTC. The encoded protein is CSAEKSSYNEQFF.

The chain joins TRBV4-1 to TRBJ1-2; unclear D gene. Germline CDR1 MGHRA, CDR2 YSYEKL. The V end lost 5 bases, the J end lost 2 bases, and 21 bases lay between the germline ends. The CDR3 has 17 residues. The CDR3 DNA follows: TGCGCCAGCAGCGAGGTCCAACATCCAGGTCTGAACTATGGCTACACCTTC. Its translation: CASSEVQHPGLNYGYTF.

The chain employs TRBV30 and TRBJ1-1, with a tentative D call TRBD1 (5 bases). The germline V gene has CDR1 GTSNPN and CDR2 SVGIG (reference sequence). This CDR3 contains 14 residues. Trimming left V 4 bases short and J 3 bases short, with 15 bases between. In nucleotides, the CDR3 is TGTGCCTGGAAGGTCTTAGGGGTATACACTGAAGCTTTCTTT. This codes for CAWKVLGVYTEAFF. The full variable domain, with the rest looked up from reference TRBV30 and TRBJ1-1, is SQTIHQWPATLVQPVGSPLSLECTVEGTSNPNLYWYRQAAGRGLQLLFYSVGIGQISSEVPQNLSASRPQDRQFILSSKKLLLSDSGFYLCAWKVLGVYTEAFFGQGTRLTVV.

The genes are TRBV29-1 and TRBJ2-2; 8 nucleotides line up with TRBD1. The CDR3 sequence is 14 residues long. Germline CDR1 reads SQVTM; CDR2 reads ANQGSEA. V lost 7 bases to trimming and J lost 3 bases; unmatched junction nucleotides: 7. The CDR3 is CSADRGTDTGELFF. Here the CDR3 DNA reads TGCAGCGCTGACAGGGGTACCGACACCGGGGAGCTGTTTTTT.

The CDR3 spells CASSGMGGANVLTF. The CDR3 DNA is TGTGCCAGCAGCGGGATGGGTGGGGCCAACGTCCTGACTTTC. The V gene is TRBV9, the J gene TRBJ2-6; D unresolved. V gave up 3 bases and J gave up 3 bases, with 7 bases separating them. This CDR3 region has 14 residues. From germline, CDR1 is SGDLS and CDR2 YYNGEE.

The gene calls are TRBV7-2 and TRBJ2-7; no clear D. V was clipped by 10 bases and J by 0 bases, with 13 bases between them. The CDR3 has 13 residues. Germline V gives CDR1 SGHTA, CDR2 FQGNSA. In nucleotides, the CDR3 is TGTGCCACCTCCAAGGGTGTCTCCTACGAGCAGTACTTC. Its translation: CATSKGVSYEQYF.

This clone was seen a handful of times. The CDR3, as DNA: TGTGCCAGCAGCTTGATAGGGCAGTTCTTC. Amino acid sequence: CASSLIGQFF. This chain connects TRBV5-5 to TRBJ2-1; D uncertain. The germline gives CDR1 SGHKS, CDR2 YYEKEE (reference sequence). V was cut by 1 base and J by 12 bases, with 5 bases left in between. This CDR3 spans 10 amino acids.

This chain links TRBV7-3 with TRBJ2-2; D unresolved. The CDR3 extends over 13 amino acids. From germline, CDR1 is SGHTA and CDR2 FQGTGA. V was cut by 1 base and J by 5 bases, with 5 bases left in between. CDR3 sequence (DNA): TGTGCCAGCAGCTTAATGGGAACCGGGGAGCTGTTTTTT. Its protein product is CASSLMGTGELFF.

The CDR3 DNA is TGTGCCAGCAGCCCAGGAACAGATACGCAGTATTTT. Residues: CASSPGTDTQYF. The V and J genes are TRBV7-9 and TRBJ2-3; D unclear. The germline V and J ends were trimmed by 5 bases and 3 bases, with 6 bases remaining between them. Germline loops: CDR1 SEHNR, CDR2 FQNEAQ (reference sequence). The CDR3 is made up of 12 amino acids.

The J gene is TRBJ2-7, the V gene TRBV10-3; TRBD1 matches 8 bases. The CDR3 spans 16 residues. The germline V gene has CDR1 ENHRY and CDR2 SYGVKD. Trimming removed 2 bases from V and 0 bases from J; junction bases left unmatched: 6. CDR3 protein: CAISEPGTGYSYEQYF. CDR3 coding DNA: TGTGCCATCAGTGAGCCCGGGACAGGCTACTCCTACGAGCAGTACTTC.

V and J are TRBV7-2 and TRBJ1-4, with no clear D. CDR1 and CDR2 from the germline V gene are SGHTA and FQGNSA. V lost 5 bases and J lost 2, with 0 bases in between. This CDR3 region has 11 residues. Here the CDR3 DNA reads TGTGCCAGCAGCACTAATGAAAAACTGTTTTTT. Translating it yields CASSTNEKLFF.

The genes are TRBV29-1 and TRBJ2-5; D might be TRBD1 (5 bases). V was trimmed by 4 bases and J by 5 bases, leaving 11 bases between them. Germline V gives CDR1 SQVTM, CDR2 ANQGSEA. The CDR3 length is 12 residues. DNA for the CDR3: TGCAGCGTTGTGTGGAAGGGGGAGACCCAGTACTTC. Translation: CSVVWKGETQYF.

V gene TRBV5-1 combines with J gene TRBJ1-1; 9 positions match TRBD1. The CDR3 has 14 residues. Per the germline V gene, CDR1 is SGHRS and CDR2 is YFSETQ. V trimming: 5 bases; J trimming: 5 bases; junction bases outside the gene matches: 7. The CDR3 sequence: CASSKQGANTEAFF. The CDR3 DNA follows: TGCGCCAGCAGTAAACAGGGGGCGAATACTGAAGCTTTCTTT.

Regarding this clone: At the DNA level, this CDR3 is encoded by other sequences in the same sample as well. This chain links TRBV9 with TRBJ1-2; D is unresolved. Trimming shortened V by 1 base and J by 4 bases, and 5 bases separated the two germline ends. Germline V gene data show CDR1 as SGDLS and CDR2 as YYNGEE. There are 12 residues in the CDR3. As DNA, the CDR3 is TGTGCCAGCAGCGTATACAGCTATGGCTACACCTTC. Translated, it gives CASSVYSYGYTF.

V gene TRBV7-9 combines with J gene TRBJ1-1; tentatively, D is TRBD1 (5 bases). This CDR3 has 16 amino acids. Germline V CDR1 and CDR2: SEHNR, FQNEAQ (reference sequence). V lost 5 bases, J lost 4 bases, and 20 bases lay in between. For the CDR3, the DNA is TGTGCCAGCAGCCCAAAATTTCCAGGGATGGGCACTGAAGCTTTCTTT. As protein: CASSPKFPGMGTEAFF.

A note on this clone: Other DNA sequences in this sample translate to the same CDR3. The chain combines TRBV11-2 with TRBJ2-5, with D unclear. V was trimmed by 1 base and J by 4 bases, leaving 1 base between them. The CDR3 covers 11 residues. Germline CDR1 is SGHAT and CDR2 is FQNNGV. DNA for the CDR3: TGTGCCAGCAGCTTAGGAGAGACCCAGTACTTC. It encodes CASSLGETQYF.

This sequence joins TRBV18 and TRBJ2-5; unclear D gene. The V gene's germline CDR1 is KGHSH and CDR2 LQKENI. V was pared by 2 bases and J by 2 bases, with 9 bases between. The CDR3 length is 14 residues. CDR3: CASSPIGVQETQYF. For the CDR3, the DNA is TGTGCCAGCTCACCAATTGGAGTACAAGAGACCCAGTACTTC.

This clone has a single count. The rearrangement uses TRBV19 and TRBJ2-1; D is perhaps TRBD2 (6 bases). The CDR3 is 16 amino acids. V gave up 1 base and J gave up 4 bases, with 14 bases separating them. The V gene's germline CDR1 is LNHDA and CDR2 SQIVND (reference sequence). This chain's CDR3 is CASSIGGGPPYNEQFF. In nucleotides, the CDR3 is TGTGCCAGTAGTATAGGGGGAGGACCGCCATACAATGAGCAGTTCTTC.

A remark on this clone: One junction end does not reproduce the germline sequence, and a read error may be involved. CDR3 protein: CASSFTQGTQYF. Here the CDR3 DNA reads TGTGCCAGCAGCTTTACCCAAGGGACCCAGTACTTC. The chain has TRBV7-2 and TRBJ2-5; no definite D call. Germline assignment: CDR1 SGHTA and CDR2 FQGNSA. The CDR3 is 12 amino acids.

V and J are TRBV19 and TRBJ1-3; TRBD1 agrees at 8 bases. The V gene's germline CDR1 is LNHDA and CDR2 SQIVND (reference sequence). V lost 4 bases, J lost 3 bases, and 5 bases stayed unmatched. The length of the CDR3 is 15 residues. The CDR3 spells CASSTAGGFGNTIYF. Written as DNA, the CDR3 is TGTGCCAGTAGTACCGCAGGGGGCTTTGGAAACACCATATATTTT.